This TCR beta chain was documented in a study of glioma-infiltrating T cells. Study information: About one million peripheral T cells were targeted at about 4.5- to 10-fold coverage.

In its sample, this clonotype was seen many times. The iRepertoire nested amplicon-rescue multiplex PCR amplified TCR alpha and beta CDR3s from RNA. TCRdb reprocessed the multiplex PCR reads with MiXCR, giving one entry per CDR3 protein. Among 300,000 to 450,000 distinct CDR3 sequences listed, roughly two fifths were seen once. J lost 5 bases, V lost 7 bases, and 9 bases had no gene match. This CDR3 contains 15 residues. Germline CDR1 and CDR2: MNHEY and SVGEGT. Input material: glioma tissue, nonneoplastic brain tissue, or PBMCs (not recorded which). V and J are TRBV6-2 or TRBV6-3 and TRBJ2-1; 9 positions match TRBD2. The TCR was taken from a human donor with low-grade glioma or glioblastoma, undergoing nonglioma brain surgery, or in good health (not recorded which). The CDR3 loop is CASTYSGGQNNEQFF. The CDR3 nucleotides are TGTGCCAGCACATATAGCGGGGGACAAAACAATGAGCAGTTCTTC.